This T cell receptor beta chain was obtained from a study of OX40 agonist ivuxolimab in advanced cancers. On the study more broadly: Patients were treated with intravenous ivuxolimab, dosed at 0.01 to 10 mg/kg and infused every 2 weeks. Broader study findings: At doses 0.1 to 3.0 mg/kg, CD4+ and CD8+ clones expanded.

This clone was picked up a small number of times. Antigen unknown. TCRdb's copy holds only in-frame clones and misses some; the assay was immunoSEQ multiplex PCR. Here the sample spans roughly 34,000 clones, roughly 84% being singletons. CDR1 is MNHNS, CDR2 SASEGT, per germline. Between the trimmed V and J ends, which lost 8 bases and 6 bases, there was a span of 14 bases. CDR3 length equals 12 residues. This clonotype was obtained from an adult with an advanced solid tumor such as melanoma, head and neck, liver or kidney cancer. The V gene is TRBV6-1, the J gene TRBJ2-7; no definite D call. The sequences come from CD4+ or CD8+ T cells sorted from blood, collected in a trial of the OX40 agonist ivuxolimab. CDR3 bases: TGTGCCAGCCGACCGGGCACTCGCGAGCAGTACTTC. Translated: CASRPGTREQYF.